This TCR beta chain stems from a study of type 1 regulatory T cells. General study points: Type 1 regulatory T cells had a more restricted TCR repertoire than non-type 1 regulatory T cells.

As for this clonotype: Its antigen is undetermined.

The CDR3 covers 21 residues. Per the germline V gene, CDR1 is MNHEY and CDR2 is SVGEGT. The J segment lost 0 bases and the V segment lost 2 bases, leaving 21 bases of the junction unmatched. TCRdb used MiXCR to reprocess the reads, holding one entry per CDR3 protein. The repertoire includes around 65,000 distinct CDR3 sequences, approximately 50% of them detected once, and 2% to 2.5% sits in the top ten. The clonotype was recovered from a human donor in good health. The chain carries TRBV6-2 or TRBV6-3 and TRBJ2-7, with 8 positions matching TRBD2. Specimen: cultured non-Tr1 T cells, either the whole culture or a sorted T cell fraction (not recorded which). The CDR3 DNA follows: TGTGCCAGCAGTTACCCCTCTCAGGGCAGCGGGGGACTCTCACACTCCTACGAGCAGTACTTC. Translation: CASSYPSQGSGGLSHSYEQYF.